At least ten counts were recorded for the clone carrying this TCR beta chain. Its antigen is as yet unknown. This record comes from a study of regulatory T cells in long-lasting Graves disease. General observations from the study: A limited number of samples was an acknowledged limitation. Peripheral blood alone, not thyroid tissue, underwent study.

Germline V gene data show CDR1 as GTSNPN and CDR2 as SVGIG (reference sequence). The CDR3 is 15 residues long. V was pared by 1 base and J by 5 bases, with 4 bases of the junction left unmatched. Time point described: newly diagnosed GD, antithyroid drugs for less than 3 months. PBMCs provided the RNA from which the TCR library was made. Investigators prepared the TCR beta libraries by applying iRepertoire HTBI primers and Arm-PCR of CDR3 regions. TCRdb redid the calling of the multiplex PCR reads with MiXCR, one entry per CDR3 protein. Of about 540,000 distinct CDR3 sequences listed, approximately 15% were seen once; the top ten hold about 10%. These same records also appear under a second study, on T cells in Graves' hyperthyroidism and ophthalmopathy. That source reports: Expanded thyroid clonotypes (above 0.001) were mostly also found in blood.

This chain links TRBV30 with TRBJ2-1; 11 bases fit TRBD2. The sequence was obtained from a man younger than 45 with Graves disease. The sequences come from peripheral blood mononuclear cells (PBMCs), collected at new diagnosis, from a patient treated with antithyroid drugs. The CDR3 sequence: CAWSGRLAGNNEQFF. CDR3 in DNA: TGTGCCTGGAGTGGAAGACTAGCGGGAAACAATGAGCAGTTCTTC.